This TCR beta chain was sequenced for a study of blood T cells in healthy people across ages. Germline V CDR1 and CDR2: ENHRY, SYGVKD. CDR3 length equals 15 residues. J gave up 3 bases and V 6 bases, and 9 bases lay outside the gene matches. The second PCR ran about 6 to 11 cycles with a sample-barcoded 5' primer and J-beta primers. Each TCR beta cDNA got a 12-nucleotide random molecular identifier. From each sample, at least 3 million paired-end reads containing CDR3 were obtained. One entry per CDR3 protein, called by TCRdb with MiXCR from the 5' RACE reads. The sample shows 750,000 to 1,000,000 distinct CDR3 sequences, 29% of them seen only once. This clonotype showed up many times. This sample was shared with a second study, whose subject was T cells of mothers and their children. As reported in that work: Mothers gave over 9.5 million TCR beta CDR3 reads each, and children around 3 million each. Mothers and children who were related shared slightly more overlap than unrelated pairs, but not significantly more.

The receptor was isolated from a woman aged 40 to 49 in good health. The sequenced sample consisted of blood. This chain links TRBV10-3 with TRBJ2-3, with 7 bases identical to TRBD1. The CDR3 region is CAISGDREGTDTQYF. The CDR3 DNA follows: TGTGCCATCAGCGGTGACAGGGAAGGAACAGATACGCAGTATTTT.